The clone carrying this TCR beta chain was detected only a few times. What it binds is not known. These data belong to a study of graft-versus-host responses after intestinal transplantation. The method was immunoSEQ multiplex PCR; TCRdb's version includes in-frame clones alone and lacks a portion of them. This repertoire shows 85,000 to 100,000 clones, 75% to 90% found once; its top ten account for less than 0.12%. Trimming took off 0 bases at V and 12 bases at J, with 16 bases between the two ends. This CDR3 is 15 amino acids long. From germline, CDR1 is SGHRS and CDR2 YFSETQ. The chain recombines TRBV5-1 with TRBJ1-6; perhaps TRBD1 as D (6 bases). This receptor was identified in a human donor who received an intestinal transplant. Sequenced here: unstimulated CD4+ T cells sorted from spleen or lymph node cells, sampled before intestinal transplant. CDR3 in DNA: TGCGCCAGCAGCTTGGCCGAACAGGGTGGAGGACCCCTCCACTTT. As protein: CASSLAEQGGGPLHF.